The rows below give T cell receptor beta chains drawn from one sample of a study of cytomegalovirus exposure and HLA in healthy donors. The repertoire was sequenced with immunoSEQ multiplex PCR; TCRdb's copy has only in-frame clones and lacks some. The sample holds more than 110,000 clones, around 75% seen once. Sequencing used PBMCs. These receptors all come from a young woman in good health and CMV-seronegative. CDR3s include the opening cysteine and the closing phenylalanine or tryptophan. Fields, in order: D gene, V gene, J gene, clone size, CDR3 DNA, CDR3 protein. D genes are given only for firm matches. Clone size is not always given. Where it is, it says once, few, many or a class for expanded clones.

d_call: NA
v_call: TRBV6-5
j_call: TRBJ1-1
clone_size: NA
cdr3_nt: TGTGCCAGCAGTTACTCCGTTAACACTGAAGCTTTCTTT
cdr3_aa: CASSYSVNTEAFF

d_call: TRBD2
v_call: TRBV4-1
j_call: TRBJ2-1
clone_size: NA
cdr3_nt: TGCGCCAGCAGCGGAAACGGACTAGCGGAGTACAATGAGCAGTTCTTC
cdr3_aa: CASSGNGLAEYNEQFF

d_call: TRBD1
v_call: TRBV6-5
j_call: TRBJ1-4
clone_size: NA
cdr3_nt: TGTGCCAGCAGTCTGCAGGGGGCGCGGGTTGAAAAACTGTTTTTT
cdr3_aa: CASSLQGARVEKLFF

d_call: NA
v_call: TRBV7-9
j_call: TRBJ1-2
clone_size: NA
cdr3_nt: TGTGCCAGCAGCTTAGAGGGGCTGAATGGCTACACCTTC
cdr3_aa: CASSLEGLNGYTF

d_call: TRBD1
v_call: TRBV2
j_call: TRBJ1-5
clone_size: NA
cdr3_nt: TGTGCCAGTACAGGGGGCGGCTATAGCAATCAGCCCCAGCATTTT
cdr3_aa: CASTGGGYSNQPQHF

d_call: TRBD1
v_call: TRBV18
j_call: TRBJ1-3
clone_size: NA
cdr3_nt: TGTGCCAGCTCACCACTCCCGGACAGGAGTTTAAACACCATATATTTT
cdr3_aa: CASSPLPDRSLNTIYF

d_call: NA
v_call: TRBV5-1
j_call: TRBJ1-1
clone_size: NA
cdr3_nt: TGCGCCAGCAGCTTTTTGGCGGGGCGCGACACTGAAGCTTTCTTT
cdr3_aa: CASSFLAGRDTEAFF

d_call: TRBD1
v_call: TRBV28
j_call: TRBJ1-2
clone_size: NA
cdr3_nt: TGTGCCAGCAGGCGGGACAGTAACTATGGCTACACCTTC
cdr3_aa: CASRRDSNYGYTF

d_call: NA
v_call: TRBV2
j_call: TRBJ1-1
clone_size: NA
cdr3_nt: TGTGCCAGCACCCCCGGAGCAGGGGCGGACACTGAAGCTTTCTTT
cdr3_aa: CASTPGAGADTEAFF

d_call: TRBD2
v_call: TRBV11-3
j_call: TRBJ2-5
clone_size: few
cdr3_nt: TGTGCCAGCAGCTTACAAGCGGGGGGGCCTTGGGAGACCCAGTACTTC
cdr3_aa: CASSLQAGGPWETQYF

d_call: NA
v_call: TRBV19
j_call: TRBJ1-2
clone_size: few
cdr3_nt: TGTGCCAGTAGTATTACGGCGGATTATTATGGCTACACCTTC
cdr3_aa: CASSITADYYGYTF

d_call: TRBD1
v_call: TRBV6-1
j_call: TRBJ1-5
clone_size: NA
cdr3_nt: TGTGCCAGCAGTGGCGACAGGGGATACGGGCAGCCCCAGCATTTT
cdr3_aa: CASSGDRGYGQPQHF

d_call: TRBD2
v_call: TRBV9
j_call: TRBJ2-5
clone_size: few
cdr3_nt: TGTGCCAGCAGCGTAAGCGGGTCGGGGGGGCAAGAGACCCAGTACTTC
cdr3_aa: CASSVSGSGGQETQYF

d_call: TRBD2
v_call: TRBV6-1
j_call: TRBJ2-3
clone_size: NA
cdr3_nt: TGTGCCAGCAGTGGGTTCGGAGAGGGAGGGTACACAGATACGCAGTATTTT
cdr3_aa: CASSGFGEGGYTDTQYF

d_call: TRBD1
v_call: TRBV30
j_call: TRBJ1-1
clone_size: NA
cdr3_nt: TGTGCCTGGAGTGCAGGACAGGCGGGCATCTTT
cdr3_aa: CAWSAGQAGIF

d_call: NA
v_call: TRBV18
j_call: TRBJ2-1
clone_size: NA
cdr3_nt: TGTGCCAGCTCACCATTCACGGGGAAGACAAACAATGAGCAGTTCTTC
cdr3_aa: CASSPFTGKTNNEQFF

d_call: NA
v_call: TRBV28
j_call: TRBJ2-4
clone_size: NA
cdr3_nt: TGTGCCAGCAGTTTAGACCACAGGGCGAGTTCGAACTTC
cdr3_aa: CASSLDHRASSNF

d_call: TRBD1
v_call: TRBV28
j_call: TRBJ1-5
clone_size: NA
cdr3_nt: TGTGCCAGCAGTACCGGGACAGGGGCACAGAATCAGCCCCAGCATTTT
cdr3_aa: CASSTGTGAQNQPQHF

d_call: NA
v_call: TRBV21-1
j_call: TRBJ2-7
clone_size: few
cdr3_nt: TGTGCCAGCAGCAAACTAAGTGAAGCGGGAGGGACCTACGAGCAGTACTTC
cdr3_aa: CASSKLSEAGGTYEQYF

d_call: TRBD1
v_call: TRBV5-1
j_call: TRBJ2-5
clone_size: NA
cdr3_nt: TGCGCCAGCAGCGTCACAGGGGAAGAGACCCAGTACTTC
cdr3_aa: CASSVTGEETQYF

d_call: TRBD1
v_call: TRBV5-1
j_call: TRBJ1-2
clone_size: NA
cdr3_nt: TGCGCCAGCAGCGCAAGGCGGACAGGGGGGGAGAATGGCTACACCTTC
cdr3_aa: CASSARRTGGENGYTF

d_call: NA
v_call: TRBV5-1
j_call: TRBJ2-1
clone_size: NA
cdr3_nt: TGCGCCAGCAGCTTGTTAAAAAAAAATGAGCAGTTCTTC
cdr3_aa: CASSLLKKNEQFF

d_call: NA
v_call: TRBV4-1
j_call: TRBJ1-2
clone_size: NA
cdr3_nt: TGCGCCAGCAGCCAAGAGGGGGCTGGGAGCTATGGCTACACCTTC
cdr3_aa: CASSQEGAGSYGYTF

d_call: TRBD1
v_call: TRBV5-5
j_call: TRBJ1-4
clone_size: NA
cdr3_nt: TGTGCCAGCAGCGCGACAGGGAGGCCATCAGCTAATGAAAAACTGTTTTTT
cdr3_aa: CASSATGRPSANEKLFF

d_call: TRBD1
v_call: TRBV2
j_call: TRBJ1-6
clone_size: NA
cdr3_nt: TGTGCCAGCAGAGACGACAGGGGTGATTCACCCCTCCACTTT
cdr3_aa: CASRDDRGDSPLHF

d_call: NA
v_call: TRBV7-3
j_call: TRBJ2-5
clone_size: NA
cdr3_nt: TGTGCCAGCAGCCTAGACAGAGAAGAGACCCAGTACTTC
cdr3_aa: CASSLDREETQYF

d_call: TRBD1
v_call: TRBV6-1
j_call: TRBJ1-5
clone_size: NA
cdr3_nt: TGTGCCAGCAGTGACGAACAGGGGGCGTGGGGCAATCAGCCCCAGCATTTT
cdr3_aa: CASSDEQGAWGNQPQHF

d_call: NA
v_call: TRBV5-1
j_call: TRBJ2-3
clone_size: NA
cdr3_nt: TGCGCCAGCAGCTTGGACCGGACAGCTAGCACAGATACGCAGTATTTT
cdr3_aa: CASSLDRTASTDTQYF

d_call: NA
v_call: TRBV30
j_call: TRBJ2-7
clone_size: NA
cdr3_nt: TGTGCCTGGAGTCCCCAGGGCTACGAGCAGTACTTC
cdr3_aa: CAWSPQGYEQYF

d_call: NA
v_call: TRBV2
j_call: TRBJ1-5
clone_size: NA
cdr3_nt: TGTGCCAGCAGTGGTACCAGATCGGGTCAGCCCCAGCATTTT
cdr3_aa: CASSGTRSGQPQHF

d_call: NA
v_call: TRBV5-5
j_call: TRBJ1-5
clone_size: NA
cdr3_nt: TGTGCCAGCAGCTTGATGAGGAATCAGCCCCAGCATTTT
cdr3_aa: CASSLMRNQPQHF

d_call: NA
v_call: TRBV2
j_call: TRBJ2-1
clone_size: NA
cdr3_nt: TGTGCCAGCAGTGAACTCGCGGGAAGGGAAAATGAGCAGTTCTTC
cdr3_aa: CASSELAGRENEQFF

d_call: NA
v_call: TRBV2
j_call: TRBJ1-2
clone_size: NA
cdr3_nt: TGTGCCAGCAGCGTCAGGGGCTATGGCTACACCTTC
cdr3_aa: CASSVRGYGYTF

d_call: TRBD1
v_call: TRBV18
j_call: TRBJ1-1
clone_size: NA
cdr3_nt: TGTGCCAGCTCATTCGGACAGGGGGCATTCACTGAAGCTTTCTTT
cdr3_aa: CASSFGQGAFTEAFF

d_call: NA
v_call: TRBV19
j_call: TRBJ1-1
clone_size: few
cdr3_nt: TGTGCCAGCCATGACAATCCAAACACTGAAGCTTTCTTT
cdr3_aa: CASHDNPNTEAFF

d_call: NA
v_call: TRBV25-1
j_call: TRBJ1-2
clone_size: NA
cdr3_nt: TGTGCCAGCAGTGAACCAGGATACTATGGCTACACCTTC
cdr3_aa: CASSEPGYYGYTF

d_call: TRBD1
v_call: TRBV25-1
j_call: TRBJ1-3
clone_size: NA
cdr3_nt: TGTGCCAGCAGCGGGACAGGGGAAGGAAACACCATATATTTT
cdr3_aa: CASSGTGEGNTIYF

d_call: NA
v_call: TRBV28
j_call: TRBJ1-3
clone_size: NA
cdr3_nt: TGTGCCAGCAGACCACGGGTGCGTGGAAACACCATATATTTT
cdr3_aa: CASRPRVRGNTIYF

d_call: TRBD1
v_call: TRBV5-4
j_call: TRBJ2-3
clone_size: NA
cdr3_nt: TGTGCCAGCAGCTCTAGACAGGGGGCAGATACGCAGTATTTT
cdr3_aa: CASSSRQGADTQYF

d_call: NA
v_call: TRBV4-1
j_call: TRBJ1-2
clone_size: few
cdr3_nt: TGCGCCAGCAGCCAAGATCGGGGGAGATTCGTTGGCTACACCTTC
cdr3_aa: CASSQDRGRFVGYTF

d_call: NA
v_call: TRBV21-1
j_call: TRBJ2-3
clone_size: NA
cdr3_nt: TGTGCCAGCAGCAAATGGGGGGGGCCAGGGCGCACAGATACGCAGTATTTT
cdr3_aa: CASSKWGGPGRTDTQYF

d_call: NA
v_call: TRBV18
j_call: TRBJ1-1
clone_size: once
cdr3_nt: TGTGCCAGCTCACATGGACACATGAACACTGAAGCTTTCTTT
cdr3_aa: CASSHGHMNTEAFF

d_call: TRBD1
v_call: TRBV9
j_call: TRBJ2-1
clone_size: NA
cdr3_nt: TGTGCCAGCAGCATCAGACAGGGGTCCTACAATGAGCAGTTCTTC
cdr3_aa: CASSIRQGSYNEQFF

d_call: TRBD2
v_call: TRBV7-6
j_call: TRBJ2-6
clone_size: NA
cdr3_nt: TGTGCCAGCAGCTTAGGGGGGGGCTCTGGGGCCAACGTCCTGACTTTC
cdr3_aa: CASSLGGGSGANVLTF

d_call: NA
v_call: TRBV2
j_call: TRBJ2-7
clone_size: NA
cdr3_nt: TGTGCCAGCCGGGTGGAGGGCGGATACGAGCAGTACTTC
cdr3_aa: CASRVEGGYEQYF